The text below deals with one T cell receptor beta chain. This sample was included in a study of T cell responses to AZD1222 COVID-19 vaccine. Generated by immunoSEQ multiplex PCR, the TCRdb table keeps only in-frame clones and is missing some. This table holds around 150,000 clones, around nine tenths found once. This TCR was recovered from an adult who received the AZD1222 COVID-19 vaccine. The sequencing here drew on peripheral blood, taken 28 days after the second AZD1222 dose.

CDR3 sequence reads: CASSSGTGMGMNTEAFF. The CDR3 DNA follows: TGCGCCAGCAGCTCCGGGACAGGGATGGGCATGAACACTGAAGCTTTCTTT. The rearrangement links TRBV5-1 to TRBJ1-1; 9 bases line up with TRBD1. This CDR3 contains 17 residues. Germline trimming cut 3 bases from V and 0 bases from J; bases unmatched to any gene: 9. Germline loops: CDR1 SGHRS, CDR2 YFSETQ. Full variable domain (missing parts from reference TRBV5-1 and TRBJ1-1): KAGVTQTPRYLIKTRGQQVTLSCSPISGHRSVSWYQQTPGQGLQFLFEYFSETQRNKGNFPGRFSGRQFSNSRSEMNVSTLELGDSALYLCASSSGTGMGMNTEAFFGQGTRLTVV.